This entry lists 8 T cell receptor beta chains sequenced from one sample in a study of shared clonotypes between healthy human individuals. Clones were sequenced by immunoSEQ multiplex PCR, and TCRdb holds only the in-frame ones, with some missing. The sample holds around 430,000 clones, about 76% seen once. The specimen was PBMCs. The receptors come from a woman in her forties in good health. Some clones in this sample may be carry-over from other donors' samples.

The chain joins TRBV30 to TRBJ1-1; 9 bases align to TRBD1. Germline assignment: CDR1 GTSNPN and CDR2 SVGIG (reference sequence). The CDR3 totals 14 residues. After removal of 4 bases from V and 4 bases from J, the junction contained 7 bases not matched to a gene. CDR3 nucleotides: TGTGCCTGGACCGACAGGGGGAGTGTCACTGAAGCTTTCTTT. Encoded protein: CAWTDRGSVTEAFF. Filled out from reference TRBV30 and TRBJ1-1, the complete variable domain reads SQTIHQWPATLVQPVGSPLSLECTVEGTSNPNLYWYRQAAGRGLQLLFYSVGIGQISSEVPQNLSASRPQDRQFILSSKKLLLSDSGFYLCAWTDRGSVTEAFFGQGTRLTVV.

The CDR3 DNA reads as TGTGCCAGCAGCCTAGGGATTAGCACCCACGAGCAGTACTTC. As protein: CASSLGISTHEQYF. The gene calls are TRBV11-3 and TRBJ2-7; D remains unclear. The V and J ends lost 5 bases and 5 bases respectively, with 16 bases between them. Per the germline V gene, CDR1 is SGHNT and CDR2 is YENEEA. This CDR3 spans 14 amino acids.

The gene calls are TRBV29-1 and TRBJ2-3; D uncertain. V gave up 7 bases and J gave up 3 bases, with 8 bases separating them. This CDR3 contains 11 residues. Germline V gene sequence: CDR1 SQVTM, CDR2 ANQGSEA. The CDR3 DNA sequence: TGCAGCGGCCGGTTTACAGATACGCAGTATTTT. This translates into CSGRFTDTQYF.

The chain recombines TRBV5-6 with TRBJ2-4; maybe TRBD1 (6 bases). The CDR3 runs 16 residues. Germline V CDR1 and CDR2: SGHDT, YYEEEE. The V and J ends lost 4 bases and 2 bases respectively, with 16 bases between them. The CDR3 DNA reads as TGTGCCAGCAGCAGCGGACAGTGGGCTCCCAAAAACATTCAGTACTTC. Its translation: CASSSGQWAPKNIQYF.

J is TRBJ1-1 and V is TRBV5-6, with 9 bases identical to TRBD1. The ends lost 3 bases at V and 2 bases at J; junction bases unmatched: 5. The CDR3 runs 15 residues. Germline values: CDR1 SGHDT, CDR2 YYEEEE. CDR3 DNA sequence: TGTGCCAGCAGCTGGGGACAGGGTACTAACACTGAAGCTTTCTTT. It translates to CASSWGQGTNTEAFF.

This clone was observed a handful of times. J is TRBJ1-2 and V is TRBV7-2; D may be TRBD1 (6 bases). CDR3 length equals 15 residues. The germline V gene has CDR1 SGHTA and CDR2 FQGNSA. Trimming removed 1 base from V and 3 bases from J, with 12 bases in between. The CDR3 coding sequence is TGTGCCAGCAGCTTAGGCAGGGGCCTTCACTATGGCTACACCTTC. Its protein product is CASSLGRGLHYGYTF.

The rearrangement uses TRBV6-6 and TRBJ2-1; TRBD2 aligns across 11 bases. CDR3 length: 15 amino acids. V shed 6 bases, J shed 7 bases, and the junction held 8 bases outside the gene matches. In germline, CDR1 is MNHNY, CDR2 SVGAGI (reference sequence). The CDR3 bases are TGTGCCAGCAGCGACACTAGCGGGAGAGAGAATGAGCAGTTCTTC. Amino acid sequence: CASSDTSGRENEQFF.

V and J are TRBV6-1 and TRBJ2-5; tentatively, D is TRBD2 (7 bases). The length of the CDR3 is 15 residues. Germline CDR1 reads MNHNS; CDR2 reads SASEGT. The V gene lost 2 bases and the J gene lost 4 bases, with 14 bases spanning the gap. In DNA form, the CDR3 reads TGTGCCAGCAGTGAATGGGAGGGGGGCGGAGAGACCCAGTACTTC. Translating it yields CASSEWEGGGETQYF.